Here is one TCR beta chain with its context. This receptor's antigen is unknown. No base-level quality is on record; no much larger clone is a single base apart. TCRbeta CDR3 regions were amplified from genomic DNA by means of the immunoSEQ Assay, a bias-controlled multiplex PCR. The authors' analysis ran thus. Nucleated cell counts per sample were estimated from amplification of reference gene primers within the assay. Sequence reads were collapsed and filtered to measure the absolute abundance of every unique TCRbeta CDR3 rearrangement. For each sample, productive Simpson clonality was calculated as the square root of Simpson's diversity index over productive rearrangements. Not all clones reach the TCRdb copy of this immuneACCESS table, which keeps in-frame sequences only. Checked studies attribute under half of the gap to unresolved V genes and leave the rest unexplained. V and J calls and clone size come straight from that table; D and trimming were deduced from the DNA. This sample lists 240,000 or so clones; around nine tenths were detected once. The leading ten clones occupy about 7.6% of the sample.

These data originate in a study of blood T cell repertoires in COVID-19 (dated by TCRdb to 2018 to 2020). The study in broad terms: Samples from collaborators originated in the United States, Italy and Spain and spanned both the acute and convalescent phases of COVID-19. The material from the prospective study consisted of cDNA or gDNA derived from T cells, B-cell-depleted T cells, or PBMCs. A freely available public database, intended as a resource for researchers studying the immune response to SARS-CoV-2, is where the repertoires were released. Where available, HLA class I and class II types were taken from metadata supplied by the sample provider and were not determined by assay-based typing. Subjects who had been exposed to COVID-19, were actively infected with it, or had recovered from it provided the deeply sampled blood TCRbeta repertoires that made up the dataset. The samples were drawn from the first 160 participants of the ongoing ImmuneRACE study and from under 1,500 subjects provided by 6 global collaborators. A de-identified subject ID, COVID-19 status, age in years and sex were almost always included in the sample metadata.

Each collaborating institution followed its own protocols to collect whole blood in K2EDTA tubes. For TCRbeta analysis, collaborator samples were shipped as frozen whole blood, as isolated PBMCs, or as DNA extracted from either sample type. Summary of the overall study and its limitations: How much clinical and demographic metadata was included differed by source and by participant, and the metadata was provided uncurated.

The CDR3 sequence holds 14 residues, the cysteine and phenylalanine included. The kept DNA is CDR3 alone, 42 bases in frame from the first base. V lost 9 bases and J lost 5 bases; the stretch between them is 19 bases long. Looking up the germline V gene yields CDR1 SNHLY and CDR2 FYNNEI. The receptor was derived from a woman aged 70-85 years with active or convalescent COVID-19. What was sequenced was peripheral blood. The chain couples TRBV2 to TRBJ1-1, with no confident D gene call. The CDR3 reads CASRGVDGRTEAFF. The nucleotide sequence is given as TGTGCCAGTAGAGGAGTCGACGGTAGAACTGAAGCTTTCTTT.